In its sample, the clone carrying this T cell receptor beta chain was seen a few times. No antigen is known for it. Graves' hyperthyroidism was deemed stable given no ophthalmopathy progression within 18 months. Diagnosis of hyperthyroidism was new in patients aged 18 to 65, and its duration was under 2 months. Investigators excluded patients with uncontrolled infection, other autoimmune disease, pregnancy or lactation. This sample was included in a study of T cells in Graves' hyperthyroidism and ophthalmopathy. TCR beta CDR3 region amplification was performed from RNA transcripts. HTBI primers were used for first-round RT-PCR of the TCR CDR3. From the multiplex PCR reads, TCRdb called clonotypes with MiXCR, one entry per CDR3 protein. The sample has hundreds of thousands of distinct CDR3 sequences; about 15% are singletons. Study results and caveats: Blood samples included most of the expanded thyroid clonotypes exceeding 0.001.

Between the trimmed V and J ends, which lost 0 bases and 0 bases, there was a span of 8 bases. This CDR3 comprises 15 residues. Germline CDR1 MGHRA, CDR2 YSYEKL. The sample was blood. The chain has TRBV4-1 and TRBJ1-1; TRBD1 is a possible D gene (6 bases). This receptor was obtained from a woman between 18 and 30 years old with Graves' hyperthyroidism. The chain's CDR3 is CASSQDPGVNTEAFF. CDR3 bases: TGCGCCAGCAGCCAAGATCCAGGGGTGAACACTGAAGCTTTCTTT.